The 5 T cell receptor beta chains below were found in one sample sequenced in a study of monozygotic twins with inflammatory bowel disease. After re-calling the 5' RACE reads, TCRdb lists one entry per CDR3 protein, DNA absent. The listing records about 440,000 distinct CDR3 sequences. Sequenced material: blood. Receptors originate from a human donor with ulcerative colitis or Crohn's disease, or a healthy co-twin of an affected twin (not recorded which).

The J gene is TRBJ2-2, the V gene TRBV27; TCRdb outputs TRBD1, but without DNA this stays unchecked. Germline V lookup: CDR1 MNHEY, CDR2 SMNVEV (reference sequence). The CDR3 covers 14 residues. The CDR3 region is CASSSGHLYGELFF.

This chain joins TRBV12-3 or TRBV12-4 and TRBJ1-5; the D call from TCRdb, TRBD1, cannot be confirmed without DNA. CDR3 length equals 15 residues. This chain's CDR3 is CASRQGQGHNQPQHF.

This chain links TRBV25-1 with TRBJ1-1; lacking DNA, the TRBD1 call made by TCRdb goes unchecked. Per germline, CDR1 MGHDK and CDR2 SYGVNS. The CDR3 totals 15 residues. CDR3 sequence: CASSGLRGLLAEAFF.

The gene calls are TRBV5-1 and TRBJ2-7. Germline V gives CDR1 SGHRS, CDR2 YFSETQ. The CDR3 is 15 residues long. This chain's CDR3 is CASSPADKIYNEQYF.

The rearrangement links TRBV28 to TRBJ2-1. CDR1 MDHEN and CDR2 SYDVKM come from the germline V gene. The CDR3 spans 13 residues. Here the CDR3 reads CASSLPTTNEQFF.